Listed below are T cell receptor beta chains from one sample, sequenced in a study of blood T cell repertoires in COVID-19. The repertoire was sequenced with immunoSEQ multiplex PCR; TCRdb's copy has only in-frame clones and lacks some. Of approximately 240,000 clones in the sample, around 88% were seen once. The sample comprised peripheral blood. The receptors come from a woman between 25 and 40 years old who had recovered from COVID-19. Both conserved end residues are part of each CDR3. A D gene is named only where the DNA matches it firmly. Clone size is shown for a subset of rows, as once, few, many or a class of expanded clone.

j_call,v_call,d_call,clone_size,cdr3_aa,cdr3_nt
TRBJ2-1,TRBV19,.,.,CASNKPTPYNEQFF,TGTGCCAGTAACAAACCCACCCCCTACAATGAGCAGTTCTTC
TRBJ2-5,TRBV15,TRBD2,.,CATSRDTGGQETQYF,TGTGCCACCAGCAGAGATACGGGGGGCCAAGAGACCCAGTACTTC
TRBJ2-1,TRBV2,.,.,CASSEALNPLGLRGAVSYNEQFF,TGTGCCAGCAGTGAAGCGCTCAACCCTCTAGGGCTACGGGGGGCGGTCTCCTACAATGAGCAGTTCTTC
TRBJ1-1,TRBV4-1,TRBD1,few,CASSQPGTGEVEAFF,TGCGCCAGCAGCCAACCCGGGACAGGGGAGGTTGAAGCTTTCTTT
TRBJ2-1,TRBV10-3,.,.,CAISGEGAYNEQFF,TGTGCCATCAGTGGGGAGGGGGCCTACAATGAGCAGTTCTTC
TRBJ1-2,TRBV10-3,.,.,CAISEDRSSGYTF,TGTGCCATCAGTGAGGACCGGAGCAGCGGCTACACCTTC
TRBJ2-3,TRBV19,TRBD1,.,CASSLRGQGSDTQYF,TGTGCCAGTAGCTTGAGGGGACAGGGGTCAGATACGCAGTATTTT
TRBJ2-1,TRBV7-9,.,.,CASNPRGEGEQFF,TGTGCCAGCAACCCCAGGGGCGAGGGTGAGCAGTTCTTC
TRBJ1-1,TRBV5-4,.,.,CASSLGGREDTEAFF,TGTGCCAGCAGTCTGGGAGGGAGGGAGGACACTGAAGCTTTCTTT
TRBJ1-2,TRBV18,.,.,CASSPVRKGEGYTF,TGTGCCAGCTCACCAGTTCGGAAAGGGGAAGGCTACACCTTC
TRBJ1-1,TRBV9,.,.,CASSPMTVNTEAFF,TGTGCCAGCAGCCCGATGACAGTGAACACTGAAGCTTTCTTT
TRBJ2-2,TRBV7-2,TRBD2,.,CASRAGGRTGELFF,TGTGCCAGCAGAGCGGGGGGGAGGACCGGGGAGCTGTTTTTT
TRBJ2-7,TRBV7-9,.,.,CASSTDLQGPEQYF,TGTGCCAGCAGCACTGACCTACAGGGTCCCGAGCAGTACTTC
TRBJ1-2,TRBV4-1,TRBD1,once,CASSQGTGRGYGYTF,TGCGCCAGCAGCCAAGGGACGGGCAGGGGGTATGGCTACACCTTC
TRBJ1-1,TRBV10-3,TRBD1,.,CAISTKTGGNTEAFF,TGTGCCATCAGCACCAAGACAGGGGGAAACACTGAAGCTTTCTTT
TRBJ1-6,TRBV19,.,few,CASSRGEPTASPLHF,TGTGCCAGTAGTAGGGGGGAGCCGACGGCGTCACCCCTCCACTTT
TRBJ2-5,TRBV6-1,TRBD1,.,CASSEAWTGGGSGTQYF,TGTGCCAGCAGTGAAGCCTGGACAGGGGGCGGGTCGGGGACCCAGTACTTC
TRBJ1-5,TRBV2,.,.,CASTVTGPAQHF,TGTGCCAGCACCGTCACAGGCCCGGCCCAGCATTTT
TRBJ1-6,TRBV9,.,.,CASSVAGQPNSPLHF,TGTGCCAGCAGCGTAGCCGGACAGCCGAATTCACCCCTCCACTTT
TRBJ2-3,TRBV5-4,TRBD2,.,CASSLWGGGLTDTQYF,TGTGCCAGCAGCTTGTGGGGCGGGGGGTTGACAGATACGCAGTATTTT
TRBJ1-2,TRBV2,.,.,CASSGGGLGAYGYTF,TGTGCCAGCAGTGGGGGCGGCCTAGGGGCCTATGGCTACACCTTC
TRBJ1-5,TRBV27,.,.,CASSLSRGNQPQHF,TGTGCCAGCAGTTTATCGAGGGGCAATCAGCCCCAGCATTTT
TRBJ2-1,TRBV30,TRBD2,.,CALGTSEGNEQFF,TGTGCCTTAGGGACTAGCGAAGGTAATGAGCAGTTCTTC
TRBJ2-3,TRBV6-1,.,.,CASSEQGGTTDTQYF,TGTGCCAGCAGTGAACAGGGGGGTACCACAGATACGCAGTATTTT
TRBJ2-1,TRBV4-2,.,few,CASTTTGGNGNEQFF,TGTGCCAGCACCACAACCGGGGGTAATGGCAATGAGCAGTTCTTC
TRBJ1-1,TRBV7-9,.,.,CASSLVSTVAEAFF,TGTGCCAGCAGCTTAGTTTCGACAGTAGCTGAAGCTTTCTTT
TRBJ2-1,TRBV7-2,.,.,CASSLVFPVSSYNEQFF,TGTGCCAGCAGCTTAGTGTTTCCGGTAAGCTCCTACAATGAGCAGTTCTTC
TRBJ2-7,TRBV15,.,few,CATSRDKLADEQYF,TGTGCCACCAGCAGAGATAAATTGGCAGACGAGCAGTACTTC
TRBJ1-6,TRBV2,.,.,CASKTGPSYNSPLHF,TGTGCCAGCAAAACAGGCCCTTCCTATAATTCACCCCTCCACTTT
TRBJ2-7,TRBV7-2,.,.,CASSLEENDRHGRYEQYF,TGTGCCAGCAGCTTAGAAGAGAACGACAGACACGGCCGCTACGAGCAGTACTTC
TRBJ1-6,TRBV30,.,once,CAGQTDSNSPLHF,TGTGCCGGCCAGACAGATTCGAATTCACCCCTCCACTTT
TRBJ1-1,TRBV3-1/TRBV3-2,.,.,CASSQVGQNTEAFF,TGTGCCAGCAGCCAAGTGGGGCAGAACACTGAAGCTTTCTTT
TRBJ2-1,TRBV7-9,TRBD1,.,CASSLIGGFGYNEQFF,TGTGCCAGCAGCTTGATAGGGGGCTTTGGTTACAATGAGCAGTTCTTC
TRBJ1-4,TRBV30,.,.,CAWNGQFISEKLFF,TGTGCCTGGAACGGACAGTTTATCAGTGAAAAACTGTTTTTT
TRBJ1-2,TRBV9,.,.,CASSVGSLSYGYTF,TGTGCCAGCAGCGTAGGGAGTCTATCCTATGGCTACACCTTC
TRBJ2-5,TRBV6-6,.,.,CASSSLPVGSRETQYF,TGTGCCAGCAGTTCACTCCCAGTGGGGAGCAGAGAGACCCAGTACTTC
TRBJ2-2,TRBV18,TRBD1,.,CASSPRTGADTGELFF,TGTGCCAGCTCACCAAGGACAGGGGCAGACACCGGGGAGCTGTTTTTT
TRBJ1-4,TRBV2,.,.,CASRRKEKLFF,TGTGCCAGCAGGCGGAAGGAAAAACTGTTTTTT
TRBJ1-3,TRBV7-6,TRBD1,.,CASSPRGQGALGIGNTIYF,TGTGCCAGCAGCCCCAGGGGACAGGGTGCTCTAGGAATTGGAAACACCATATATTTT
TRBJ1-1,TRBV12-3/TRBV12-4,TRBD1,.,CASRATGDEAFF,TGTGCCAGCAGGGCCACAGGGGATGAAGCTTTCTTT
TRBJ1-2,TRBV5-5,.,once,CASSLVRGAEDGYTF,TGTGCCAGCAGCTTAGTTCGGGGGGCTGAAGATGGCTACACCTTC
TRBJ1-3,TRBV5-8,.,.,CASSLPVGRSAGNTIYF,TGTGCCAGCAGCCTGCCGGTGGGGAGATCGGCTGGAAACACCATATATTTT
TRBJ2-1,TRBV13,TRBD2,.,CASSLVGLAGASYNEQFF,TGTGCCAGCAGCTTAGTAGGGCTAGCGGGGGCCTCCTACAATGAGCAGTTCTTC
TRBJ2-2,TRBV6-5,.,.,CASQQGDSNTGELFF,TGTGCCAGTCAACAGGGAGACTCGAACACCGGGGAGCTGTTTTTT
TRBJ1-1,TRBV5-1,.,.,CASRGGMMNTEAFF,TGCGCCAGCAGGGGAGGAATGATGAACACTGAAGCTTTCTTT
TRBJ2-1,TRBV2,TRBD2,.,CASSERGLAGSYNEQFF,TGTGCCAGCAGTGAAAGGGGATTAGCGGGCTCCTACAATGAGCAGTTCTTC
TRBJ1-2,TRBV15,.,.,CATSRETVDYGYTF,TGTGCCACCAGCAGAGAGACAGTCGACTATGGCTACACCTTC
TRBJ2-3,TRBV7-9,TRBD1,once,CASASGQGRTQYF,TGTGCCAGTGCGTCGGGACAGGGAAGGACGCAGTATTTT
TRBJ1-3,TRBV12-3/TRBV12-4,.,.,CASSLEGGNTIYF,TGTGCCAGCAGTTTAGAGGGGGGAAACACCATATATTTT
TRBJ1-2,TRBV2,.,once,CASSDRGNGYTF,TGTGCCAGCAGTGACAGGGGTAATGGCTACACCTTC
TRBJ1-5,TRBV2,.,.,CASSGGQINQPQHF,TGTGCCAGCAGTGGAGGACAGATCAATCAGCCCCAGCATTTT
TRBJ2-3,TRBV4-2,TRBD2,once,CASSLKLAGGPTDTQYF,TGTGCCAGCAGCCTGAAACTAGCGGGGGGGCCAACAGATACGCAGTATTTT
TRBJ1-2,TRBV13,.,.,CASRAGAGGYTF,TGTGCCAGCAGGGCGGGGGCCGGTGGCTACACCTTC
TRBJ2-5,TRBV19,.,.,CASSMRGLTTETQYF,TGTGCCAGTAGTATGAGAGGGCTTACTACGGAGACCCAGTACTTC
TRBJ1-1,TRBV2,.,.,CASMQTQLNTEAFF,TGTGCCAGCATGCAGACACAATTGAACACTGAAGCTTTCTTT
TRBJ1-3,TRBV18,TRBD1,.,CASSASTGENTIYF,TGTGCCAGCTCAGCATCGACAGGGGAAAACACCATATATTTT
TRBJ1-2,TRBV12-5,TRBD1,.,CASGLASGQVHGYTF,TGTGCTAGTGGTTTGGCCAGCGGACAGGTTCATGGCTACACCTTC